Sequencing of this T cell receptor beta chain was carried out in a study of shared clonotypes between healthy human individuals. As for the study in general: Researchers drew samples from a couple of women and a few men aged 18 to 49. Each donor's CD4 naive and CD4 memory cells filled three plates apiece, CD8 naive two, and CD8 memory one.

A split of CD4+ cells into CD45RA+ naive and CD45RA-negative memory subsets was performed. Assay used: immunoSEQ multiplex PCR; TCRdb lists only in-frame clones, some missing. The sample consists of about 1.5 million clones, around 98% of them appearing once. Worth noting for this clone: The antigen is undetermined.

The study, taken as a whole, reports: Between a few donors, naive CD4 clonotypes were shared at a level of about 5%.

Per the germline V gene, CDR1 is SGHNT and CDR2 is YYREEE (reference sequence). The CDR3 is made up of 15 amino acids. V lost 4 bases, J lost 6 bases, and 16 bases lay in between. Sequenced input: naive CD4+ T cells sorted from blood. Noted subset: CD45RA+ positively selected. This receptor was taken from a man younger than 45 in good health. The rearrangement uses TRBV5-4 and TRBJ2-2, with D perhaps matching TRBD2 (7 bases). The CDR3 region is CASSPTSKGAGELFF. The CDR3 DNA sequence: TGTGCCAGCAGCCCGACTAGCAAGGGGGCCGGGGAGCTGTTTTTT.